The present T cell receptor beta chain was sequenced within a study of blood T cell repertoires in COVID-19. As handled by the study authors: Estimation of nucleated cell counts relied on the amplification of reference gene primers. The data were produced by immunoSEQ multiplex PCR, yet TCRdb's version contains in-frame clones alone and is incomplete. V, J and clone size are those of that table, while D and trimming were read from the DNA. Of 120,000 to 150,000 clones listed, roughly 90% are singletons. Trimming removed 0 bases at V and 7 bases at J, with 16 bases between. CDR1 LGHNA and CDR2 YSLEER come from the germline V gene. This CDR3 is built from 15 residues.

The specimen was peripheral blood. This chain connects TRBV4-3 to TRBJ2-7; D possibly corresponds to TRBD2 (6 bases). The source of this sequence is a human donor in a cohort sampled during active COVID-19. CDR3 in DNA: TGCGCCAGCAGCCAAGACCCGAGGCCGGGGGAAGAGCAGTACTTC. Protein sequence: CASSQDPRPGEEQYF.